A single T cell receptor (beta chain) is shown here with its context. Its antigen is not identified. The CDR3 runs 13 residues. Unmatched junction bases numbered 8, after V lost 7 bases and J lost 4 bases. The V gene's germline CDR1 is SQVTM and CDR2 ANQGSEA. These data come from a study of shared clonotypes between healthy human individuals. TCRdb keeps only in-frame clones here, not all; method: immunoSEQ multiplex PCR. The sample contains 550,000 to 650,000 clones, around 96% of which appear only once. CD45RO-negative CD8 cells positively selected for CCR7 made up the naive population, which excluded terminally differentiated effector memory CD45RA+ cells. Study observations and caveats: Among non-shared clonotypes, generation probabilities were lower than among those shared by all four donors.

The chain uses TRBV29-1 and TRBJ2-7, with 9 bases identical to TRBD1. The TCR originated in a woman aged 25-40 years in good health. The source material was naive CD8+ T cells sorted from blood. CDR3 region: CSARAGQGYEQYF. CDR3 sequence (DNA): TGCAGCGCCCGGGCGGGACAGGGTTACGAGCAGTACTTC.